Each of the 32 T cell receptor beta chains below was sequenced from the same sample in a study of blood T cell repertoires in COVID-19. The protocol was immunoSEQ multiplex PCR, while the TCRdb copy is restricted to in-frame clones and leaves out a portion. The sample holds approximately 160,000 clones; around 84% are singletons and the top ten take roughly 7%. The specimen sequenced was peripheral blood. Receptors originate from a man aged 45-65 years with active or convalescent COVID-19.

This clone was observed many times. The chain combines TRBV7-9 with TRBJ2-4; possibly TRBD1 for D (6 bases). Trimming pared 3 bases from V and 4 bases from J, leaving 7 bases between. Germline lookup yields CDR1 SEHNR and CDR2 FQNEAQ (reference sequence). The CDR3 has 13 amino acids. In DNA form, the CDR3 reads TGTGCCAGCAGCTTTGGACAGAAAAACATTCAGTACTTC. This sequence encodes CASSFGQKNIQYF.

The chain links TRBV10-3 to TRBJ2-3, with 8 bases that match TRBD2. Germline CDR1 and CDR2: ENHRY and SYGVKD. CDR3 size: 15 residues. V trimming: 0 bases; J trimming: 5 bases; junction bases outside the gene matches: 4. In DNA, the CDR3 is TGTGCCATCAGTGAGTCCCCGGGGGGGTTAGATACGCAGTATTTT. Protein product: CAISESPGGLDTQYF.

The rearrangement uses TRBV18 and TRBJ2-7; tentatively, D is TRBD1 (5 bases). The germline CDR1 and CDR2 sequences are KGHSH and LQKENI. Trimming cost V 2 bases and J 1 base, with 9 bases left between them. The CDR3 is 14 residues long. The CDR3 sequence: CASSPEQDSYEQYF. CDR3 DNA: TGTGCCAGCTCACCAGAACAGGATTCCTACGAGCAGTACTTC.

The chain recombines TRBV15 with TRBJ1-6, with 8 bases matching TRBD1. The V gene's germline CDR1 is LNHNV and CDR2 YYDKDF (reference sequence). The CDR3 runs to 23 residues. Unmatched junction bases numbered 21, after V lost 0 bases and J lost 2 bases. In DNA, the CDR3 is TGTGCCACCAGCAGAGATCGGCGTCAGGACAGGGTCGTTTTTGGGACCTATAATTCACCCCTCCACTTT. It codes for CATSRDRRQDRVVFGTYNSPLHF.

The V and J genes are TRBV7-5 and TRBJ1-2; TRBD1 is the table's D call, not checked against the DNA. TRBV7-5 is classified as a pseudogene. This CDR3 comprises 14 residues. The CDR3 bases are TGTGCCAGAAGCCCAAGGACATTTAACTATGGCTACACCTTC. Amino acid sequence: CARSPRTFNYGYTF.

This clone was seen a few times. The CDR3 is CASSDRGQLNTEAFF. The CDR3 DNA reads as TGTGCCAGCAGTGATCGAGGACAGCTGAACACTGAAGCTTTCTTT. V usage is TRBV2 and J usage is TRBJ1-1; possible D gene TRBD1, 6 bases. Germline CDR1 and CDR2: SNHLY and FYNNEI. This CDR3 has 15 amino acids. V was cut by 3 bases and J by 0 bases, with 11 bases left in between.

This rearrangement joins TRBV7-2 to TRBJ2-1, with D tentatively TRBD1 (6 bases). CDR3 length: 14 residues. Germline V gives CDR1 SGHTA, CDR2 FQGNSA. V was pared by 4 bases and J by 4 bases, with 11 bases between. CDR3 sequence: CASSSRGTYNEQFF. Here the CDR3 DNA reads TGTGCCAGCAGCTCCAGGGGTACGTACAATGAGCAGTTCTTC.

V gene TRBV19 combines with J gene TRBJ1-5; 7 bases align to TRBD1. J lost 2 bases, V lost 7 bases, and 8 bases had no gene match. The V gene's germline CDR1 is LNHDA and CDR2 SQIVND (reference sequence). This CDR3 contains 15 residues. CDR3 nucleotides: TGTGCCAGTACCGTTCAGGGGGGACGCAATCAGCCCCAGCATTTT. This sequence encodes CASTVQGGRNQPQHF.

This clone was detected only a few times. The rearrangement uses TRBV6-6 and TRBJ1-4, with D tentatively TRBD1 (5 bases). The germline V and J ends were trimmed by 1 base and 5 bases, with 11 bases remaining between them. Germline CDR1 is MNHNY and CDR2 is SVGAGI (reference sequence). CDR3 length: 15 amino acids. CDR3 nucleotides: TGTGCCAGCAGTTACTGGGGCATATCGAATGAAAAACTGTTTTTT. The encoded protein is CASSYWGISNEKLFF.

J is TRBJ2-2 and V is TRBV3-1 (or the pseudogene TRBV3-2), with D possibly being TRBD2 (6 bases). V was trimmed by 0 bases and J by 3 bases, leaving 17 bases between them. CDR1 and CDR2 (germline): LGHDT, YNNKEL (reference sequence). This CDR3 spans 18 amino acids. The CDR3 reads CASSQEAARLDDTGELFF. Written as DNA, the CDR3 is TGTGCCAGCAGCCAAGAAGCGGCGAGACTAGATGACACCGGGGAGCTGTTTTTT.

The chain has TRBV5-8 and TRBJ2-7; the D is unclear. Germline loops: CDR1 SGHTS, CDR2 YDEGEE. V was clipped by 3 bases and J by 1 base, with 8 bases between them. CDR3 length: 13 residues. The CDR3 sequence is CASSWSWSYEQYF. DNA for the CDR3: TGTGCCAGCAGCTGGAGTTGGTCCTACGAGCAGTACTTC.

The rearrangement uses TRBV7-2 and TRBJ1-3; TRBD1 might be the D (5 bases). The CDR3 contains 16 residues. The V and J ends lost 4 bases and 2 bases respectively, with 15 bases between them. CDR1 and CDR2 from the germline V gene are SGHTA and FQGNSA. CDR3 amino acids: CASSYRQGLTGNTIYF. CDR3 coding DNA: TGTGCCAGCAGCTACCGGCAGGGTTTAACTGGAAACACCATATATTTT.

The chain carries TRBV4-3 and TRBJ1-2, with TRBD1 matching 7 bases. The V gene end was trimmed by 0 bases and the J gene end by 3 bases; junction bases not matched to a gene: 7. This CDR3 is 16 amino acids long. Germline CDR1 and CDR2: LGHNA and YSLEER. CDR3 region: CASSQEGDSSDYGYTF. CDR3 nucleotide sequence: TGCGCCAGCAGCCAAGAGGGGGACAGCTCTGACTATGGCTACACCTTC.

The rearrangement joins TRBV6-6 to TRBJ2-1, with 8 bases fitting TRBD2. The trim removed 11 bases at V and 8 bases at J, leaving 11 bases unmatched. This CDR3 is built from 13 residues. Germline V gene data show CDR1 as MNHNY and CDR2 as SVGAGI (reference sequence). The CDR3 DNA reads TGTGCCTGCGAGGGGACTAGTAACCATGAGCAGTTCTTC. Translated: CACEGTSNHEQFF.

The rearrangement uses TRBV9 and TRBJ1-1, with D possibly matching TRBD1 (5 bases). This CDR3 has 13 amino acids. The germline V and J ends were trimmed by 2 bases and 4 bases, with 9 bases remaining between them. Per germline, CDR1 SGDLS and CDR2 YYNGEE. CDR3 sequence (DNA): TGTGCCAGCAGCGTGCAGGGTGGCACTGAAGCTTTCTTT. This translates into CASSVQGGTEAFF.

This clone was detected only once. The rearrangement joins TRBV4-1 to TRBJ2-7; TRBD2 agrees at 12 bases. The length of the CDR3 is 18 residues. J gave up 1 base and V 3 bases, and 10 bases lay outside the gene matches. CDR1 is MGHRA and CDR2 is YSYEKL in the germline V gene. Written as DNA, the CDR3 is TGCGCCAGCAGCCAGGGGCGGCTAGCGGGAGGGCCTTCCTACGAGCAGTACTTC. Amino acid sequence: CASSQGRLAGGPSYEQYF.

Details on this clone: A read error may produce the germline difference seen at one junction end. V usage is TRBV7-7 and J usage is TRBJ2-2, with TRBD2 matching 12 bases. This CDR3 is 17 amino acids long. In germline, CDR1 is SSHAT, CDR2 FNYEAQ (reference sequence). CDR3 sequence: CASSTRLAGDPTGELFF. The CDR3 nucleotides read TGTGCTAGCAGCACGCGACTAGCGGGGGACCCCACCGGGGAGCTGTTTTTT.

There are a few counts of this clone. This sequence joins TRBV19 and TRBJ1-2; TRBD1 is a possible D gene (5 bases). Germline loops: CDR1 LNHDA, CDR2 SQIVND (reference sequence). This CDR3 spans 15 amino acids. Between the trimmed V and J ends, which lost 2 bases and 0 bases, there was a span of 10 bases. CDR3 sequence (DNA): TGTGCCAGTAGTATAAGGGCAGGGACTAACTATGGCTACACCTTC. Its translation is CASSIRAGTNYGYTF.

The rearrangement links TRBV6-5 to TRBJ2-4; 8 nucleotides align to TRBD1. The germline gives CDR1 MNHEY, CDR2 SVGAGI. J was trimmed by 3 bases and V by 0 bases; bases with no gene match: 4. The length of the CDR3 is 16 residues. The CDR3 DNA sequence: TGTGCCAGCAGTTACTCCGTCGGGACAGGCAAAAACATTCAGTACTTC. Translation: CASSYSVGTGKNIQYF.

There are a few counts of this clone. The CDR3 DNA reads TGTGCCAGCAGCTTAGTGGGAGGGGCGGCCGGCTACACCTTC. Translated, it gives CASSLVGGAAGYTF. The V gene is TRBV7-9, the J gene TRBJ1-2, with D perhaps TRBD1 (5 bases). The V end was cut by 1 base, the J end by 8 bases, with 14 bases between. CDR3 length: 14 amino acids. The V gene's germline CDR1 is SEHNR and CDR2 FQNEAQ (reference sequence).

A note on this clone: A junction end diverges from the germline sequence, so it may reflect a read error. The V gene is TRBV7-7, the J gene TRBJ2-1; 14 bases fit TRBD2. CDR3 length: 17 amino acids. Germline lookup yields CDR1 SSHAT and CDR2 FNYEAQ (reference sequence). DNA for the CDR3: TGTGCTAGCAGCTTAGGAACCGGACTAGCGGGGGGAGAGGAGCAGTTCTTC. Its translation: CASSLGTGLAGGEEQFF.

The chain has TRBV6-5 and TRBJ1-2; a weak D match, TRBD1 (6 bases). Trimming shortened V by 2 bases and J by 3 bases, and 13 bases separated the two germline ends. CDR3 size: 15 residues. Germline loops: CDR1 MNHEY, CDR2 SVGAGI. The CDR3 sequence is CASSYNRGGHYGYTF. CDR3 DNA: TGTGCCAGCAGTTACAATCGGGGGGGCCACTATGGCTACACCTTC.

The V gene is TRBV30, the J gene TRBJ1-5; 8 bases match TRBD1. This CDR3 contains 13 residues. CDR1 GTSNPN and CDR2 SVGIG come from the germline V gene (reference sequence). J was trimmed by 6 bases and V by 7 bases; bases with no gene match: 8. CDR3 loop: CAYSTGEGQPQHF. The CDR3 region has the DNA TGTGCCTACTCGACAGGGGAAGGTCAGCCCCAGCATTTT.

CDR3 nucleotides: TGTGCCAGCAGGCTACTAGCGGGAAGCTACAATGAGCAGTTCTTC. Amino acid sequence: CASRLLAGSYNEQFF. This chain uses TRBV2 with TRBJ2-1; 10 bases are shared with TRBD2. V lost 6 bases, J lost 3 bases, and 5 bases stayed unmatched. Germline V gene lookup returns CDR1 SNHLY and CDR2 FYNNEI. This CDR3 has 15 amino acids. The full variable domain, its missing parts supplied by reference TRBV2 and TRBJ2-1, is EPEVTQTPSHQVTQMGQEVILRCVPISNHLYFYWYRQILGQKVEFLVSFYNNEISEKSEIFDDQFSVERPDGSNFTLKIRSTKLEDSAMYFCASRLLAGSYNEQFFGPGTRLTVL.

V and J are TRBV24-1 and TRBJ1-2, with 9 bases that match TRBD1. The CDR3 spans 14 residues. CDR1 KGHDR and CDR2 SFDVKD come from the germline V gene. V gave up 4 bases and J gave up 8 bases; unmatched junction bases: 7. The CDR3 protein is CATSDLGQGGGYTF. The CDR3 nucleotides are TGTGCCACCAGTGACCTGGGACAGGGCGGAGGCTACACCTTC.

V and J are TRBV15 and TRBJ2-5, with TRBD1 matching 10 bases. From germline, CDR1 is LNHNV and CDR2 YYDKDF (reference sequence). V shed 5 bases and J 3 bases; nucleotides not matched to a gene: 6. CDR3 length: 15 residues. CDR3 amino acids: CATSYRDRGEETQYF. CDR3 sequence (DNA): TGTGCCACCAGCTACCGGGACAGGGGTGAAGAGACCCAGTACTTC.

This clone has only one observation. V usage is TRBV19 and J usage is TRBJ2-2; TRBD2 matches 8 bases. Germline-derived CDR1 and CDR2 are LNHDA and SQIVND (reference sequence). J was trimmed by 4 bases and V by 4 bases; bases with no gene match: 5. This CDR3 has 15 amino acids. The CDR3 nucleotides read TGTGCCAGTAGTAACGGGGGGGTGGTCACCGGGGAGCTGTTTTTT. This gives the protein CASSNGGVVTGELFF.

This chain joins TRBV2 and TRBJ2-5; D gene ambiguous. V lost 3 bases, J lost 1 base, and 9 bases lay in between. CDR1 SNHLY and CDR2 FYNNEI come from the germline V gene. This CDR3 contains 14 residues. The chain's CDR3 is CASSDEVSQETQYF. The CDR3 coding sequence is TGTGCCAGCAGTGATGAGGTTTCCCAAGAGACCCAGTACTTC.

This chain uses TRBV6-2 or TRBV6-3 with TRBJ1-4; tentative D call: TRBD1 (5 bases). The CDR3 loop spans 15 amino acids. V was shortened by 5 bases and J by 0 bases, with 10 bases between the two germline ends. Looked up from germline, CDR1 is MNHEY and CDR2 is SVGEGT. CDR3 bases: TGTGCCAGCAGTCCCCGACAGACAACTAATGAAAAACTGTTTTTT. This gives the protein CASSPRQTTNEKLFF.

The chain employs TRBV6-5 and TRBJ1-2; 7 bases align to TRBD1. V lost 9 bases to trimming and J lost 4 bases; unmatched junction nucleotides: 5. This CDR3 is 12 amino acids long. CDR1 and CDR2 from the germline V gene are MNHEY and SVGAGI. CDR3 region: CASRQGGYGYTF. In nucleotides, the CDR3 is TGTGCCAGTCGACAGGGCGGCTATGGCTACACCTTC.

This chain links TRBV18 with TRBJ2-3, with 12 positions matching TRBD2. This CDR3 comprises 18 residues. Per the germline V gene, CDR1 is KGHSH and CDR2 is LQKENI. V gave up 6 bases and J gave up 0 bases; unmatched junction bases: 10. For the CDR3, the DNA is TGTGCCAGCTCTCCCAGGGGACTAGCGGGCACTAGCACAGATACGCAGTATTTT. Residues: CASSPRGLAGTSTDTQYF.

The V gene is TRBV6-2 or TRBV6-3, the J gene TRBJ2-3; D is perhaps TRBD2 (5 bases). Trimming left V 4 bases short and J 10 bases short, with 12 bases between. The germline V gene has CDR1 MNHEY and CDR2 SVGEGT. The CDR3 consists of 12 residues. The CDR3 sequence: CASSSTKLAQYF. The CDR3 DNA follows: TGTGCCAGCAGTTCGACTAAACTTGCGCAGTATTTT.